This TCR beta chain was captured in a study of blood T cell repertoires in COVID-19. The CDR3 is made up of 15 amino acids. Germline V gene lookup returns CDR1 MDHEN and CDR2 SYDVKM. Germline trimming cut 6 bases from V and 5 bases from J; bases unmatched to any gene: 6. Those enrolled, adults aged roughly 18 to 100 years, came from some 23 US areas. Participants had their cohort set by participant-reported clinical history. Clones were read by immunoSEQ multiplex PCR, and TCRdb kept only the in-frame ones, dropping some. This table holds 200,000 to 300,000 clones, around nine tenths found once. The J gene is TRBJ2-1, the V gene TRBV28, with TRBD2 matching 11 bases. Sequencing used PBMCs or T cells enriched from blood (not recorded which). This sequence was found in a woman younger than 45 who had recovered from COVID-19. CDR3 sequence (DNA): TGTGCCAGCAGCTTAGCGGGAGGGCCTAACAATGAGCAGTTCTTC. Residues: CASSLAGGPNNEQFF.